One and the same sample provided the 21 T cell receptor beta chains below, sequenced in a study of regulatory T cells in long-lasting Graves disease. Documented time point: persistent/refractory GD, antithyroid drugs over 5 years with positive TRAb. With RNA extracted from PBMCs as input, the TCR library was made. The TCR beta library used iRepertoire HTBI primers with Arm-PCR amplification of CDR3. TCRdb re-analysed the multiplex PCR reads in MiXCR, keeping a single row per CDR3 protein. The data show 350,000 to 450,000 distinct CDR3 sequences, around a fifth seen once. The material was peripheral blood mononuclear cells (PBMCs), obtained when the disease was refractory, from a patient treated with antithyroid drugs. The receptors derive from a female donor with Graves disease.

This clonotype was picked up many times. CDR3 protein: CSARDGNSPLHF. The CDR3 bases are TGCAGTGCTAGAGATGGCAATTCACCCCTCCACTTT. The chain links TRBV20-1 to TRBJ1-6; D unresolved. Per the germline V gene, CDR1 is DFQATT and CDR2 is SNEGSKA (reference sequence). V was clipped by 0 bases and J by 7 bases, with 4 bases between them. The CDR3 is 12 amino acids.

The chain links TRBV28 to TRBJ2-7, with 15 bases matching TRBD2. This CDR3 contains 16 residues. Losses at the gene ends were 7 bases for V and 5 bases for J; bases not matched to a gene: 9. Germline V CDR1 and CDR2: MDHEN, SYDVKM. The CDR3 region has the DNA TGTGCCAGCAAAGGACTAGCGGGAGGGCGGTCCCACGAGCAGTACTTC. Residues: CASKGLAGGRSHEQYF.

Ten or more counts support this clonotype. V and J are TRBV11-2 and TRBJ2-7; D is tentatively TRBD1 or TRBD2 (5 bases each). This CDR3 region has 15 residues. Trimming took 5 bases from V and 0 from J, leaving 14 bases between them. CDR1 and CDR2 from the germline V gene are SGHAT and FQNNGV. CDR3 amino acids: CASSPQAGSSYEQYF. The CDR3 nucleotides are TGTGCCAGCAGCCCCCAGGCAGGGAGCTCCTACGAGCAGTACTTC.

Details on this clonotype: This is likely a read error, given that the CDR3 carries no conserved phenylalanine or tryptophan at its end. This chain joins TRBV6-1 and TRBJ1-6; no reliable D call. The CDR3 is 14 amino acids. V was cut by 3 bases and J by 8 bases, with 11 bases left in between. In germline, CDR1 is MNHNS, CDR2 SASEGT. Here the CDR3 DNA reads TGTGCCAGCAGTGACGGACCTCGGGATTCACCCCTCCACTCT. This sequence encodes CASSDGPRDSPLHS.

This clonotype came up a few times. The CDR3 coding sequence is TGTGCCAGCAGCCCTTTAGCGGGAGGGCTGGAGTCGGAGACCCAGTACTTC. This gives the protein CASSPLAGGLESETQYF. This chain connects TRBV6-2 or TRBV6-3 to TRBJ2-5; 11 bases agree with TRBD2. Unmatched junction bases numbered 14, after V lost 6 bases and J lost 5 bases. CDR3 length: 17 residues. Germline loops: CDR1 MNHEY, CDR2 SVGEGT.

Turning to this clonotype: This clone may be a read error of a much larger clone one base away. The CDR3 here is CAIRWGAAQHF. In DNA form, the CDR3 reads TGTGCCATCCGCTGGGGGGCCGCCCAGCATTTT. The rearrangement uses TRBV28 and TRBJ1-5; a possible D gene is TRBD1 (6 bases). Trimming left V 10 bases short and J 11 bases short, with 15 bases between. The CDR3 runs to 11 residues. Germline CDR1 and CDR2: MDHEN and SYDVKM.

This clonotype was seen at least ten times. The genes are TRBV28 and TRBJ2-7, with D perhaps TRBD1 (5 bases). The CDR3 covers 15 residues. The V and J ends lost 7 bases and 9 bases respectively, with 25 bases between them. Germline V CDR1 and CDR2: MDHEN, SYDVKM. For the CDR3, the DNA is TGTGCCAGCACTCCCCCTCAGGGTAATGTGGTTTGGCAGTACTTC. It yields the protein CASTPPQGNVVWQYF. Filled out from reference TRBV28 and TRBJ2-7, the complete variable domain reads DVKVTQSSRYLVKRTGEKVFLECVQDMDHENMFWYRQDPGLGLRLIYFSYDVKMKEKGDIPEGYSVSREKKERFSLILESASTNQTSMYLCASTPPQGNVVWQYFGPGTRLTVT.

V and J are TRBV4-1 and TRBJ2-7, with D possibly TRBD1 on 6 matching bases. CDR3 length equals 14 residues. V was pared by 4 bases and J by 2 bases, with 12 bases between. CDR1 and CDR2 from the germline V gene are MGHRA and YSYEKL. The CDR3: CASSLGTTTYEQYF. CDR3 sequence (DNA): TGCGCCAGCAGCCTAGGGACAACTACCTACGAGCAGTACTTC.

The rearrangement joins TRBV2 to TRBJ2-3, with D unclear. The ends were cut back, 5 bases at V and 6 bases at J, with 18 bases in the middle. This CDR3 comprises 15 residues. The germline V gene has CDR1 SNHLY and CDR2 FYNNEI. The CDR3 reads CASSPDLARFDTQYF. CDR3 nucleotide sequence: TGTGCCAGCAGTCCTGACTTAGCCCGGTTCGATACGCAGTATTTT. Full variable domain (outside the CDR3, taken from reference TRBV2 and TRBJ2-3): EPEVTQTPSHQVTQMGQEVILRCVPISNHLYFYWYRQILGQKVEFLVSFYNNEISEKSEIFDDQFSVERPDGSNFTLKIRSTKLEDSAMYFCASSPDLARFDTQYFGPGTRLTVL.

This clonotype was seen at least ten times. Written as DNA, the CDR3 is TGTGCCAGCACCCCTGGGAGGGGGGTCTACGAGCAGTACTTC. Translating gives CASTPGRGVYEQYF. This rearrangement joins TRBV28 to TRBJ2-7, with a possible D match to TRBD2 (7 bases). This CDR3 spans 14 amino acids. Trimming pared 7 bases from V and 3 bases from J, leaving 16 bases between. Germline V CDR1 and CDR2: MDHEN, SYDVKM.

This chain joins TRBV7-9 and TRBJ1-4, with D unclear. CDR1 SEHNR and CDR2 FQNEAQ come from the germline V gene (reference sequence). Trimming took 8 bases from V and 5 from J, leaving 6 bases between them. This CDR3 has 11 residues. The CDR3 protein is CASQLNEKLFF. CDR3 nucleotides: TGTGCCAGCCAGTTAAATGAAAAACTGTTTTTT.

This chain connects TRBV14 to TRBJ2-7; the D gene is possibly TRBD1 (5 bases). Trimming took 1 base from V and 5 from J, leaving 15 bases between them. The CDR3 is made up of 15 amino acids. In germline, CDR1 is SGHDN, CDR2 FVKESK. Here the CDR3 DNA reads TGTGCCAGCAGCCAAGGGTGGGGCGTGCTCGACGAGCAGTACTTC. Protein product: CASSQGWGVLDEQYF.

In this sample, this clonotype turned up many times. The gene calls are TRBV7-2 and TRBJ1-5, with D perhaps TRBD1 (5 bases). CDR1 and CDR2 from the germline V gene are SGHTA and FQGNSA. This CDR3 spans 13 amino acids. V shed 5 bases and J shed 15 bases, with 20 bases lying between them. The CDR3 DNA reads as TGTGCCAGCAGCCGACCTCCGGACGGACATTGGCATTTT. Residues: CASSRPPDGHWHF. Full variable domain (outside the CDR3, taken from reference TRBV7-2 and TRBJ1-5): GAGVSQSPSNKVTEKGKDVELRCDPISGHTALYWYRQSLGQGLEFLIYFQGNSAPDKSGLPSDRFSAERTGGSVSTLTIQRTQQEDSAVYLCASSRPPDGHWHFGDGTRLSIL.

For this clonotype: Since a much larger clone is just one base distant, this may be a read error. This chain links TRBV3-1 with TRBJ1-1; D perhaps matches TRBD1 (6 bases). The CDR3 has 14 amino acids. V lost 1 base, J lost 10 bases, and 16 bases lay in between. The germline CDR1 and CDR2 sequences are LGHDT and YNNKEL (reference sequence). CDR3 loop: CASSQANRASRAFF. The CDR3 region has the DNA TGTGCCAGCAGCCAAGCGAACAGGGCCAGCCGAGCTTTCTTT.

The chain is built from TRBV2 and TRBJ1-3; possibly TRBD1 for D (6 bases). Trimming took off 10 bases at V and 4 bases at J, with 14 bases between the two ends. The germline V gene encodes CDR1 SNHLY and CDR2 FYNNEI. The length of the CDR3 is 13 residues. The CDR3 loop reads CATSTGPGNTIYF. The CDR3 nucleotides read TGTGCCACTTCTACAGGGCCCGGAAACACCATATATTTT. The variable domain in full, completed from reference TRBV2 and TRBJ1-3, reads EPEVTQTPSHQVTQMGQEVILRCVPISNHLYFYWYRQILGQKVEFLVSFYNNEISEKSEIFDDQFSVERPDGSNFTLKIRSTKLEDSAMYFCATSTGPGNTIYFGEGSWLTVV.

This chain uses TRBV4-1 with TRBJ1-4; a weak D match, TRBD1 (6 bases). V shed 2 bases and J shed 3 bases, with 13 bases lying between them. The CDR3 is made up of 16 amino acids. Germline V gives CDR1 MGHRA, CDR2 YSYEKL. The CDR3 DNA follows: TGCGCCAGCAGCCAACCCGCCGGGACATCTAATGAAAAACTGTTTTTT. It codes for CASSQPAGTSNEKLFF.

On this clonotype itself: A far larger clone differs by one base, so this is likely a read error. The chain uses TRBV12-3 or TRBV12-4 and TRBJ2-7, with no clear D. The CDR3 length is 12 residues. V was trimmed by 5 bases and J by 2 bases, leaving 7 bases between them. The CDR3 DNA is TGTGCCAGCAGTGGTAGACCCTACGAGCAGTACTTC. It yields the protein CASSGRPYEQYF.

This sequence joins TRBV19 and TRBJ2-5; 8 nucleotides align to TRBD2. V shed 6 bases, J shed 5 bases, and the junction held 5 bases outside the gene matches. CDR3 length: 13 residues. Germline V gives CDR1 LNHDA, CDR2 SQIVND (reference sequence). CDR3 coding DNA: TGTGCCAGTAGCCCCAGCGGGGGCGAGACCCAGTACTTC. As protein: CASSPSGGETQYF. The variable domain in full, with the rest retrieved from reference TRBV19 and TRBJ2-5, is DGGITQSPKYLFRKEGQNVTLSCEQNLNHDAMYWYRQDPGQGLRLIYYSQIVNDFQKGDIAEGYSVSREKKESFPLTVTSAQKNPTAFYLCASSPSGGETQYFGPGTRLLVL.

Here the CDR3 DNA reads TGTGCCTGGAGTATACACGGGACAGGCCGAAACACCATATATTTT. Translating gives CAWSIHGTGRNTIYF. The chain combines TRBV30 with TRBJ1-3, with 8 bases matching TRBD1. Germline V gene sequence: CDR1 GTSNPN, CDR2 SVGIG (reference sequence). The CDR3 has 15 residues. The J segment lost 5 bases and the V segment lost 2 bases, leaving 8 bases of the junction unmatched.

This clonotype was counted between two and nine times. The rearrangement links TRBV19 to TRBJ1-2; TRBD1 matches 8 bases. After removal of 6 bases from V and 1 base from J, the junction contained 7 bases not matched to a gene. This CDR3 spans 15 amino acids. Germline V gene data show CDR1 as LNHDA and CDR2 as SQIVND (reference sequence). The CDR3 bases are TGTGCCAGTAGCTCGGACAGGGACCATAACTATGGCTACACCTTC. This codes for CASSSDRDHNYGYTF.

The V and J genes are TRBV20-1 and TRBJ2-3; no clear D gene. Trimming took off 6 bases at V and 2 bases at J, with 18 bases between the two ends. Germline V CDR1 and CDR2: DFQATT, SNEGSKA (reference sequence). The CDR3 has 15 amino acids. DNA of the CDR3: TGCAGTGCCCCCAAACCGGTAACGGACACAGATACGCAGTATTTT. This sequence encodes CSAPKPVTDTDTQYF.